What follows are 5 T cell receptor beta chains derived from one specimen sequenced in a study of T cell responses to AZD1222 COVID-19 vaccine. The method was immunoSEQ multiplex PCR; TCRdb's version includes in-frame clones alone and lacks a portion of them. The profile shows about 100,000 clones, approximately 87% of them singletons. Sequencing was performed on peripheral blood, taken on day 0 of MenACWY control vaccination. These receptors all stem from an adult in good health.

This chain links TRBV28 with TRBJ2-3; no clear D gene. V was cut by 6 bases and J by 0 bases, with 13 bases left in between. Germline CDR1 MDHEN, CDR2 SYDVKM. This CDR3 is built from 15 residues. The CDR3 loop is CASSLDLFSTDTQYF. The DNA for the CDR3 is TGTGCCAGCAGCTTAGACTTGTTTAGCACAGATACGCAGTATTTT.

The chain carries TRBV28 and TRBJ1-5; no clear D. CDR1 MDHEN and CDR2 SYDVKM come from the germline V gene. This CDR3 has 13 amino acids. Trimming left V 2 bases short and J 7 bases short, with 9 bases between. Written as DNA, the CDR3 is TGTGCCAGCAGTTTAGAAAGGATCCAGCCCCAGCATTTT. Amino acids: CASSLERIQPQHF.

DNA of the CDR3: TGTGCCAGCAGCATCAACAGGGTCTCTGGAAACACCATATATTTT. Amino acids: CASSINRVSGNTIYF. The chain carries TRBV6-5 and TRBJ1-3, with D possibly being TRBD1 (6 bases). CDR1 and CDR2 (germline): MNHEY, SVGAGI. The CDR3 is made up of 15 amino acids. Trimming cost V 6 bases and J 0 bases, with 12 bases left between them.

The V gene is TRBV7-3, the J gene TRBJ2-2; TRBD1 might be the D (6 bases). Germline CDR1 and CDR2: SGHTA and FQGTGA. This CDR3 spans 16 amino acids. The V end was cut by 5 bases, the J end by 0 bases, with 13 bases between. The DNA for the CDR3 is TGTGCCAGCAGCCCCAACAGGGCCGCGAACACCGGGGAGCTGTTTTTT. Amino acid sequence: CASSPNRAANTGELFF.

V gene TRBV7-9 combines with J gene TRBJ2-1, with D perhaps matching TRBD2 (6 bases). This CDR3 has 14 amino acids. V lost 3 bases and J 2 bases, leaving 8 bases between the germline ends. The germline CDR1 and CDR2 sequences are SEHNR and FQNEAQ (reference sequence). CDR3 residues: CASSLAGTYNEQFF. In DNA form, the CDR3 reads TGTGCCAGCAGCTTGGCGGGAACCTACAATGAGCAGTTCTTC.